This entry features one T cell receptor (beta chain) sequence. The sample belongs to a study of OX40 agonist ivuxolimab in advanced cancers. Study overall: With a range of roughly 23 to 79, age averaged about 59 years, and 70% to 85% were male.

The table came from immunoSEQ multiplex PCR; TCRdb's copy has only in-frame clones and leaves some out. The table shows tens of thousands of clones, with more than 65% occurring only once. V was trimmed by 7 bases and J by 5 bases, leaving 12 bases between them. CDR3 size: 13 residues. Germline assignment: CDR1 MNHNY and CDR2 SVGAGI (reference sequence). The chain uses TRBV6-6 and TRBJ1-5; no clear D gene. Sequenced material: CD4+ or CD8+ T cells sorted from blood, taken in a trial of the OX40 agonist ivuxolimab. The clonotype comes from an adult with an advanced solid tumor such as melanoma, head and neck, liver or kidney cancer. CDR3 loop: CASTNGWDQPQHF. CDR3 nucleotide sequence: TGTGCCAGCACCAACGGTTGGGATCAGCCCCAGCATTTT.